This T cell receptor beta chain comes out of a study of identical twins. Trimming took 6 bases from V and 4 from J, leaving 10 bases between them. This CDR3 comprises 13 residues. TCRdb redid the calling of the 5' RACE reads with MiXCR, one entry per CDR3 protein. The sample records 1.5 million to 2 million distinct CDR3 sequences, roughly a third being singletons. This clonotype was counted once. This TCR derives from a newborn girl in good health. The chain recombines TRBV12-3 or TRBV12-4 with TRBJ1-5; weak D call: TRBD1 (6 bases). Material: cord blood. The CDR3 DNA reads TGTGCCAGCAGACCCACAGGGAATCAGCCCCAGCATTTT. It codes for CASRPTGNQPQHF.